The rows below give T cell receptor beta chains drawn from one sample of a study of T cell repertoires in cytomegalovirus infection. Using its own MiXCR run on the reads, TCRdb lists one record per CDR3 protein. The repertoire has a few hundred thousand distinct CDR3 sequences, 20% to 25% of them found once; the top ten carry 15% to 20%. Sequencing was carried out using CD8+ T cells from PBMCs. Receptor source: a human donor in good health (CMV status not recorded). Some clones in this sample may be carry-over from other donors' samples. Each CDR3 is given with its conserved first and last residue. The D gene is left open where the match is weak. Clone size, where shown, is once, few, many, or a class for clones that have expanded.

clone size: NA
J gene: TRBJ1-2
V gene: TRBV12-5
D gene: NA
CDR3 DNA: TGTGCTAGTGGTTTGATCCCGCGGGACGGGTCCAACTATGGCTACACCTTC
CDR3 protein: CASGLIPRDGSNYGYTF

clone size: NA
J gene: TRBJ1-1
V gene: TRBV6-4
D gene: TRBD1
CDR3 DNA: TGTGCCAGCAGTGTTGGAGGGGGCAATGAAGCTTTCTTT
CDR3 protein: CASSVGGGNEAFF

clone size: few
J gene: TRBJ2-1
V gene: TRBV12-5
D gene: NA
CDR3 DNA: TGTGCTAGTGGTTTGACCTACAATGAGCAGTTCTTC
CDR3 protein: CASGLTYNEQFF

clone size: NA
J gene: TRBJ1-2
V gene: TRBV28
D gene: NA
CDR3 DNA: TGTGCCAGCAGCCCCGAAGGGTTCTATGGCTACACCTTC
CDR3 protein: CASSPEGFYGYTF

clone size: many
J gene: TRBJ2-7
V gene: TRBV7-2
D gene: TRBD1
CDR3 DNA: TGTGCCAGCAGCTTTACGACAGGGGCCTACGAGCAGTACTTC
CDR3 protein: CASSFTTGAYEQYF

clone size: NA
J gene: TRBJ1-1
V gene: TRBV12-3/TRBV12-4
D gene: TRBD1
CDR3 DNA: TGTGCCAGCAGTCCGGGACAGGGACGCCCTGAAGCTTTCTTT
CDR3 protein: CASSPGQGRPEAFF

clone size: NA
J gene: TRBJ1-1
V gene: TRBV9
D gene: NA
CDR3 DNA: TGTGCCAGCAGCTCCCCCGGACGGGTGAACACTGAAGCTTTCTTT
CDR3 protein: CASSSPGRVNTEAFF

clone size: NA
J gene: TRBJ2-2
V gene: TRBV6-5
D gene: NA
CDR3 DNA: TGTGCCAGCAGTTACCCCTACACCGGGGAGCTGTTTTTT
CDR3 protein: CASSYPYTGELFF

clone size: NA
J gene: TRBJ2-5
V gene: TRBV15
D gene: NA
CDR3 DNA: TGTGCCACCAGCAGAGGGGGTGAAGAGACCCAGTACTTC
CDR3 protein: CATSRGGEETQYF

clone size: many
J gene: TRBJ2-1
V gene: TRBV12-3/TRBV12-4
D gene: TRBD1
CDR3 DNA: TGTGCCAGCAGTCCCTCAGGGGGCGCAGGTGATGAGCAGTTCTTC
CDR3 protein: CASSPSGGAGDEQFF

clone size: few
J gene: TRBJ1-1
V gene: TRBV5-5
D gene: NA
CDR3 DNA: TGTGCCAGCAGCTGGGAAGAGGGGAACACTGAAGCTTTCTTT
CDR3 protein: CASSWEEGNTEAFF

clone size: many
J gene: TRBJ2-7
V gene: TRBV29-1
D gene: TRBD1
CDR3 DNA: TGCAGCGTTGGAGACCCTACCCGGACAGGGGATTTCTACGAGCAGTACTTC
CDR3 protein: CSVGDPTRTGDFYEQYF

clone size: NA
J gene: TRBJ2-3
V gene: TRBV5-6
D gene: NA
CDR3 DNA: TGTGCCAGCAGCATACAGGGAACGCAGTATTTT
CDR3 protein: CASSIQGTQYF

clone size: few
J gene: TRBJ1-5
V gene: TRBV12-3/TRBV12-4
D gene: TRBD1
CDR3 DNA: TGTGCCAGCAGTTTGACAGGGGTTGGGCAGCCCCAGCATTTT
CDR3 protein: CASSLTGVGQPQHF

clone size: few
J gene: TRBJ1-2
V gene: TRBV2
D gene: NA
CDR3 DNA: TGTGCCAGCAGTGAAGGAGTGTTAGCTAACTATGGCTACACCTTC
CDR3 protein: CASSEGVLANYGYTF

clone size: many
J gene: TRBJ2-7
V gene: TRBV4-1
D gene: NA
CDR3 DNA: TGCGCCAGCAGCGTCCGGGACGGAGCCTACGAGCAGTACTTC
CDR3 protein: CASSVRDGAYEQYF

clone size: few
J gene: TRBJ2-1
V gene: TRBV9
D gene: NA
CDR3 DNA: TGTGCCAGCAGCTATGGGGGAGCTCCCTCCTACAATGAGCAGTTCTTC
CDR3 protein: CASSYGGAPSYNEQFF

clone size: few
J gene: TRBJ1-2
V gene: TRBV28
D gene: NA
CDR3 DNA: TGTGCCAGCAGTTTCCCGTGGGGAGCTAACTATGGCTACACCTTC
CDR3 protein: CASSFPWGANYGYTF

clone size: few
J gene: TRBJ1-3
V gene: TRBV18
D gene: NA
CDR3 DNA: TGTGCCAGCTCACCACAAACGTCTGGAAACACCATATATTTT
CDR3 protein: CASSPQTSGNTIYF

clone size: many
J gene: TRBJ2-1
V gene: TRBV7-2
D gene: TRBD2
CDR3 DNA: TGTGCCAGCAGCCTCCTCTCCGGGACTAGCGGGGCAGATGAGCAGTTCTTC
CDR3 protein: CASSLLSGTSGADEQFF

clone size: NA
J gene: TRBJ2-3
V gene: TRBV3-1
D gene: NA
CDR3 DNA: TGTGCCAGCAGCCCAGAGGGGGGGCGCATAGATACGCAGTATTTT
CDR3 protein: CASSPEGGRIDTQYF

clone size: many
J gene: TRBJ2-2
V gene: TRBV7-6
D gene: TRBD2
CDR3 DNA: TGTGCCAGCAGCTTAGCGGGGCGGGGGACGAACACCGGGGAGCTGTTTTTT
CDR3 protein: CASSLAGRGTNTGELFF

clone size: NA
J gene: TRBJ2-1
V gene: TRBV9
D gene: NA
CDR3 DNA: TGTGCCAGCAGCGGCGCGAGACCCGATGAGCAGTTCTTC
CDR3 protein: CASSGARPDEQFF

clone size: NA
J gene: TRBJ2-7
V gene: TRBV7-9
D gene: NA
CDR3 DNA: TGTGCCAGCAGCCCAGAATCCTACGAGCAGTACTTC
CDR3 protein: CASSPESYEQYF

clone size: NA
J gene: TRBJ1-2
V gene: TRBV27
D gene: NA
CDR3 DNA: TGTGCCAGCAGCGGGGGGGGGGGCTACACCTTC
CDR3 protein: CASSGGGGYTF

clone size: NA
J gene: TRBJ1-2
V gene: TRBV2
D gene: TRBD1
CDR3 DNA: TGTGCCAGCAGTGAAAGCAGGGGGCCCACCCGTACCTATGGCTACACCTTC
CDR3 protein: CASSESRGPTRTYGYTF

clone size: many
J gene: TRBJ2-2
V gene: TRBV2
D gene: TRBD2
CDR3 DNA: TGTGCCAGCAGTGAAGAACTAGCGGGGGGGCATAACACCGGGGAGCTGTTTTTT
CDR3 protein: CASSEELAGGHNTGELFF

clone size: few
J gene: TRBJ2-2
V gene: TRBV5-4
D gene: TRBD2
CDR3 DNA: TGTGCCAGCAGCCAACCCATAGGGTGGGCTAGCGGGCCAAACACCGGGGAGCTGTTTTTT
CDR3 protein: CASSQPIGWASGPNTGELFF

clone size: many
J gene: TRBJ2-3
V gene: TRBV7-8
D gene: NA
CDR3 DNA: TGTGCCAGCAGCCCGAGCGGGCCCACAGATACGCAGTATTTT
CDR3 protein: CASSPSGPTDTQYF

clone size: NA
J gene: TRBJ2-2
V gene: TRBV28
D gene: NA
CDR3 DNA: TGTGCCAGCAGTCTAGACTCGAACACCGGGGAGCTGTTTTTT
CDR3 protein: CASSLDSNTGELFF

clone size: NA
J gene: TRBJ2-1
V gene: TRBV2
D gene: TRBD2
CDR3 DNA: TGTGCCAGCAATGAAAGACTAGCGGGGGGTTATAGCTCCTACAATGAGCAGTTCTTC
CDR3 protein: CASNERLAGGYSSYNEQFF

clone size: NA
J gene: TRBJ2-5
V gene: TRBV5-6
D gene: TRBD2
CDR3 DNA: TGTGCCAGCAGCTCCCCAGCGGGGGGGGAGACCCAGTACTTC
CDR3 protein: CASSSPAGGETQYF

clone size: NA
J gene: TRBJ2-5
V gene: TRBV11-1
D gene: TRBD1
CDR3 DNA: TGTGCCAGCAAGACCGGACAGGGAGGAATCGAGACCCAGTACTTC
CDR3 protein: CASKTGQGGIETQYF

clone size: many
J gene: TRBJ2-1
V gene: TRBV7-2
D gene: TRBD2
CDR3 DNA: TGTGCCAGCAGCTTAGGTAGCGGGGGGTACTACAATGAGCAGTTCTTC
CDR3 protein: CASSLGSGGYYNEQFF

clone size: many
J gene: TRBJ1-2
V gene: TRBV7-2
D gene: NA
CDR3 DNA: TGTGCCAGCAGCCCTATGGACGGCTCTAACTATGGCTACACCTTC
CDR3 protein: CASSPMDGSNYGYTF

clone size: NA
J gene: TRBJ1-1
V gene: TRBV7-6
D gene: NA
CDR3 DNA: TGTGCCAGCAGCTTAGGGGGGATCCGGTCGAACACTGAAGCTTTCTTT
CDR3 protein: CASSLGGIRSNTEAFF

clone size: many
J gene: TRBJ1-1
V gene: TRBV7-9
D gene: NA
CDR3 DNA: TGTGCCAGCAGCTATGTGGGAGGCGAAGCTTTCTTT
CDR3 protein: CASSYVGGEAFF

clone size: few
J gene: TRBJ2-7
V gene: TRBV12-3/TRBV12-4
D gene: TRBD2
CDR3 DNA: TGTGCCAGCAGCGGACTAGCAGTGGGTCGTGCCGAGCAGTACTTC
CDR3 protein: CASSGLAVGRAEQYF

clone size: NA
J gene: TRBJ1-4
V gene: TRBV2
D gene: TRBD1
CDR3 DNA: TGTGCCAGCAGTGAGAGGACAGGGGTTTTTGAAAAACTGTTTTTT
CDR3 protein: CASSERTGVFEKLFF

clone size: NA
J gene: TRBJ2-5
V gene: TRBV12-3/TRBV12-4
D gene: NA
CDR3 DNA: TGTGCCAGCCAGGGGCCACAAGAGACCCAGTACTTC
CDR3 protein: CASQGPQETQYF

clone size: many
J gene: TRBJ2-7
V gene: TRBV29-1
D gene: NA
CDR3 DNA: TGCAGCGTTGAGGTTCCAGGGGGGATCCCCTACGAGCAGTACTTC
CDR3 protein: CSVEVPGGIPYEQYF

clone size: NA
J gene: TRBJ2-1
V gene: TRBV9
D gene: TRBD1
CDR3 DNA: TGTGCCAGCAGCGTAACAGGGGTGCTGGACAATGAGCAGTTCTTC
CDR3 protein: CASSVTGVLDNEQFF

clone size: few
J gene: TRBJ2-7
V gene: TRBV7-6
D gene: NA
CDR3 DNA: TGTGCCAGCAGCTCGGGGTGGACACGGGCTAACGAGCAGTACTTC
CDR3 protein: CASSSGWTRANEQYF

clone size: NA
J gene: TRBJ2-7
V gene: TRBV4-1
D gene: NA
CDR3 DNA: TGCGCCAGCAGCCAAGATCGTTCGACGGCCCGCTACGAGCAGTACTTC
CDR3 protein: CASSQDRSTARYEQYF

clone size: NA
J gene: TRBJ1-5
V gene: TRBV4-1
D gene: NA
CDR3 DNA: TGCGCCAGCAGCCAAGTCAGCGGTAGGGGACAGCCCCAGCATTTT
CDR3 protein: CASSQVSGRGQPQHF

clone size: few
J gene: TRBJ1-5
V gene: TRBV19
D gene: NA
CDR3 DNA: TGTGCCAGTAGTCACGGTTATAGCAATCAGCCCCAGCATTTT
CDR3 protein: CASSHGYSNQPQHF

clone size: many
J gene: TRBJ1-1
V gene: TRBV27
D gene: TRBD1
CDR3 DNA: TGTGCCAGCAGTCTCGACAGGGGAGGCACTGAAGCTTTCTTT
CDR3 protein: CASSLDRGGTEAFF

clone size: few
J gene: TRBJ1-1
V gene: TRBV27
D gene: NA
CDR3 DNA: TGTGCCAGCCGCCCCCGAGGAGGTGAAGCTTTCTTT
CDR3 protein: CASRPRGGEAFF

clone size: few
J gene: TRBJ2-7
V gene: TRBV6-5
D gene: TRBD1
CDR3 DNA: TGTGCCAGCAGTCGCGATAAGGACAGGGGAAGGAGTAGGCACGAGCAGTACTTC
CDR3 protein: CASSRDKDRGRSRHEQYF